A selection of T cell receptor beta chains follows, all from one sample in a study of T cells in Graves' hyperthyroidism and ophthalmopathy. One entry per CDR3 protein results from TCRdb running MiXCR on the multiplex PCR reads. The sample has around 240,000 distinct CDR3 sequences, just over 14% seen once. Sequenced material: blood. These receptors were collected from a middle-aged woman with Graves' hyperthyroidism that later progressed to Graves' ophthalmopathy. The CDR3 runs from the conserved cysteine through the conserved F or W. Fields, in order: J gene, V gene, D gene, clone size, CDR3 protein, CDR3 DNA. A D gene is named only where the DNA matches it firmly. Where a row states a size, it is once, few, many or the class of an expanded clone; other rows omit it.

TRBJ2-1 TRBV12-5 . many CASGLTGGEADNEQFF TGTGCTAGTGGTTTGACTGGAGGGGAAGCTGACAATGAGCAGTTCTTC
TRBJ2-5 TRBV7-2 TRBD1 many CASSTGQGAWETQYF TGTGCCAGCAGCACTGGACAGGGGGCATGGGAGACCCAGTACTTC
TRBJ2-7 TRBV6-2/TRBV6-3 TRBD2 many CASSYVVAGAYEQYF TGTGCCAGCAGTTACGTGGTAGCGGGGGCCTACGAGCAGTACTTC
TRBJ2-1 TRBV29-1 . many CRAVGQSYNEQFF TGCAGGGCGGTTGGACAGTCCTACAATGAGCAGTTCTTC
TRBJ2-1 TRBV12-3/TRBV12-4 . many CASSFVGRNEQFF TGTGCCAGCAGTTTCGTGGGACGCAATGAGCAGTTCTTC
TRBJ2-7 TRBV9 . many CASSVDAETYEQYF TGTGCCAGCAGCGTAGACGCGGAGACCTACGAGCAGTACTTC
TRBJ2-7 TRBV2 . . CASTQGPIIYEQYF TGTGCCAGCACTCAAGGACCTATAATCTACGAGCAGTACTTC
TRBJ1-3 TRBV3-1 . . CASSQSAYNRDAPGNTIYF TGTGCCAGCAGCCAATCAGCATATAATCGGGATGCCCCTGGAAACACCATATATTTT
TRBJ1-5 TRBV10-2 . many CASSDPGKPQHF TGCGCCAGCAGTGACCCCGGTAAGCCCCAGCATTTT
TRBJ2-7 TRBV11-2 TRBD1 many CASSLVGQGYEQYF TGTGCCAGCAGCTTAGTGGGACAGGGCTACGAGCAGTACTTC
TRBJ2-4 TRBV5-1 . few CASSLSGGYGIQYF TGCGCCAGCAGCTTATCAGGAGGATATGGCATTCAGTACTTC
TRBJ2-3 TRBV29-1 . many CSVAPVKGPTDTQYF TGCAGCGTTGCCCCGGTGAAGGGGCCTACAGATACGCAGTATTTT
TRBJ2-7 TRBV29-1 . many CSVDGGTNYEQYF TGCAGCGTTGATGGCGGGACCAACTACGAGCAGTACTTC
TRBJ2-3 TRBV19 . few CASSIPTKGTDTQYF TGTGCCAGTAGTATCCCGACCAAGGGCACAGATACGCAGTATTTT
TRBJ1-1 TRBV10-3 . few CAISESNGLLFF TGTGCCATCAGTGAGTCAAACGGTCTTCTTTTCTTT
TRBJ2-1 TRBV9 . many CASSVGVSSGYNEQFF TGTGCCAGCAGCGTAGGGGTAAGCTCCGGCTACAATGAGCAGTTCTTC
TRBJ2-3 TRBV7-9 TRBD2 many CASSLRGGVAGGSTDTQYF TGTGCCAGCAGCTTACGAGGAGGCGTAGCGGGAGGTAGCACAGATACGCAGTATTTT
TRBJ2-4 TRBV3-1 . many CASSPFSVGKNIQYF TGTGCCAGCAGCCCCTTTAGCGTGGGCAAAAACATTCAGTACTTC
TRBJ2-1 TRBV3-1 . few CASSLLRDDNEQFF TGTGCCAGCAGCCTCCTCCGGGACGACAATGAGCAGTTCTTC
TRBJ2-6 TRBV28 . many CASSRGWGSSGANVLTF TGTGCCAGCAGTCGGGGGTGGGGGTCATCTGGGGCCAACGTCCTGACTTTC
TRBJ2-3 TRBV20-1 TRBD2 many CSALLEIAGGSTDTQYF TGCAGTGCTCTCCTTGAGATAGCGGGAGGGAGCACAGATACGCAGTATTTT
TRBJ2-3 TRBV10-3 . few CAIKSSSTDTQYF TGTGCCATCAAATCTTCTAGCACAGATACGCAGTATTTT
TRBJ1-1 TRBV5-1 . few CASSFMGLNTEAFF TGCGCCAGCAGCTTCATGGGGTTGAACACTGAAGCTTTCTTT
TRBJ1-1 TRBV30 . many CAWRRSGDGEAFF TGTGCCTGGCGGAGATCAGGGGACGGTGAAGCTTTCTTT
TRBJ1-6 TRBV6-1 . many CASSEGLIAWNSPLHF TGTGCCAGCAGTGAAGGCCTCATAGCCTGGAATTCACCCCTCCACTTT